This T cell receptor beta chain stems from a study of blood T cell repertoires in COVID-19. With 3 bases clipped from V and 4 bases from J, the junction kept 10 bases outside the gene matches. CDR3 length: 16 amino acids. From germline, CDR1 is SGHRS and CDR2 YFSETQ. In the original analysis: Quantification of nucleated cells was approximated via reference gene primer amplification. The assay was immunoSEQ multiplex PCR, and TCRdb's table has in-frame clones only and misses some. V and J calls and clone size are those listed in that table; D and trimming were worked out from the DNA. The repertoire holds 30,000 to 45,000 clones, with around 80% as singletons.

The origin of this receptor is a man between 60 and 75 years old with acute or convalescent COVID-19. Source material: peripheral blood. This sequence joins TRBV5-1 and TRBJ1-2; 9 bases align to TRBD1. CDR3 coding DNA: TGCGCCAGCAGCTCCCGGACAGGGGCTGTGGGCTATGGCTACACCTTC. Protein product: CASSSRTGAVGYGYTF.